What follows are 9 T cell receptor beta chains derived from one specimen sequenced in a study of T cell repertoires in cytomegalovirus infection. TCRdb redid the calling of the reads with MiXCR, one entry per CDR3 protein. The table has more than 650,000 distinct CDR3 sequences, roughly 36% seen once. Sequenced sample: PBMCs. These receptors originate from a human donor in good health (CMV status not recorded). Some clones in this sample may be carry-over from other donors' samples.

The genes are TRBV20-1 and TRBJ1-2, with TRBD1 matching 7 bases. Germline loops: CDR1 DFQATT, CDR2 SNEGSKA (reference sequence). With V trimmed by 3 bases and J by 8 bases, 12 bases remained unmatched. The CDR3 is 14 amino acids. In DNA form, the CDR3 reads TGCAGTGCTAGCGAGAACAGGGGAGGACGGGGCTACACCTTC. It translates to CSASENRGGRGYTF.

The chain joins TRBV28 to TRBJ2-1; 9 bases fit TRBD2. V trimming: 5 bases; J trimming: 4 bases; junction bases outside the gene matches: 6. The CDR3 has 15 residues. Germline-derived CDR1 and CDR2 are MDHEN and SYDVKM. The DNA of the CDR3 is TGTGCCAGCAGTCGTAGCGGGGGAGTTTACAATGAGCAGTTCTTC. Translation: CASSRSGGVYNEQFF.

This chain links TRBV30 with TRBJ2-2; 11 bases match TRBD1. Germline lookup yields CDR1 GTSNPN and CDR2 SVGIG (reference sequence). CDR3 length: 13 residues. Trimming cost V 8 bases and J 6 bases; bases outside gene matches: 5. CDR3 residues: CARDRGMPGELFF. The DNA for the CDR3 is TGTGCCCGGGACAGGGGGATGCCCGGGGAGCTGTTTTTT. The full variable domain, rest sourced from reference TRBV30 and TRBJ2-2, is SQTIHQWPATLVQPVGSPLSLECTVEGTSNPNLYWYRQAAGRGLQLLFYSVGIGQISSEVPQNLSASRPQDRQFILSSKKLLLSDSGFYLCARDRGMPGELFFGEGSRLTVL.

The table lists this clonotype with a few counts. The V call is TRBV7-2, the J call TRBJ2-5; D is uncertain. V gave up 5 bases and J gave up 5 bases, with 21 bases separating them. This CDR3 is 16 amino acids long. Germline values: CDR1 SGHTA, CDR2 FQGNSA. The CDR3 spells CASSQGLVVVRETQYF. CDR3 sequence (DNA): TGTGCCAGCAGCCAAGGGCTAGTCGTAGTTCGCGAGACCCAGTACTTC.

This clonotype was recorded at least ten times. J is TRBJ2-7 and V is TRBV7-8; D remains unclear. V was cut by 5 bases and J by 2 bases, with 16 bases left in between. Germline CDR1 is SGHVS and CDR2 is FQNEAQ. This CDR3 is 15 amino acids long. The CDR3 DNA reads TGTGCCAGCAGCCGTAAGACCGAAACGACCTACGAGCAGTACTTC. Translated: CASSRKTETTYEQYF.

V is TRBV12-3 or TRBV12-4 and J is TRBJ1-4; D unclear. V was trimmed by 3 bases and J by 2 bases, leaving 13 bases between them. The CDR3 length is 16 residues. The CDR3 DNA reads TGTGCCAGCAGTTTCGTGCTGTCGCTGACTAATGAAAAACTGTTTTTT. Encoded protein: CASSFVLSLTNEKLFF.

The genes are TRBV28 and TRBJ2-1, with 10 nucleotides matching TRBD1. The CDR3 consists of 15 residues. Per germline, CDR1 MDHEN and CDR2 SYDVKM. J was trimmed by 7 bases and V by 2 bases; bases with no gene match: 5. The CDR3 region has the DNA TGTGCCAGCAGTTTAGACAGGGGGCTGCGGAATGAGCAGTTCTTC. It yields the protein CASSLDRGLRNEQFF.

The chain uses TRBV20-1 and TRBJ2-1; the D is unclear. Trimming took 6 bases from V and 0 from J, leaving 18 bases between them. CDR3 length: 16 amino acids. CDR1 is DFQATT and CDR2 is SNEGSKA in the germline V gene (reference sequence). The CDR3 loop is CSAKREPESSYNEQFF. The CDR3 DNA reads TGCAGTGCCAAGAGAGAACCGGAGAGCTCCTACAATGAGCAGTTCTTC.

This clonotype was found a few times. The chain has TRBV7-9 and TRBJ2-5; D remains ambiguous. Deletions cut 4 bases from V and 5 bases from J, with 14 bases between. The germline V gene has CDR1 SEHNR and CDR2 FQNEAQ (reference sequence). CDR3 length equals 14 residues. The CDR3 sequence: CASSSGRSWETQYF. For the CDR3, the DNA is TGTGCCAGCAGCTCAGGACGGAGTTGGGAGACCCAGTACTTC. Variable domain in full (rest from reference TRBV7-9 and TRBJ2-5): DTGVSQNPRHKITKRGQNVTFRCDPISEHNRLYWYRQTLGQGPEFLTYFQNEAQLEKSRLLSDRFSAERPKGSFSTLEIQRTEQGDSAMYLCASSSGRSWETQYFGPGTRLLVL.